The rows below give T cell receptor beta chains drawn from one sample of a study of blood T cells in healthy people across ages. TCRdb reprocessed the 5' RACE reads with MiXCR, giving one entry per CDR3 protein. The table has nearly 800,000 distinct CDR3 sequences, around 50% seen once. Sequencing was performed on blood. These receptors were taken from a man aged 35 to 55 in good health. CDR3s include the opening cysteine and the closing phenylalanine or tryptophan. Fields, in order: D gene, clone size, V gene, J gene, CDR3 DNA, CDR3 protein. A D gene is named only where the DNA matches it firmly. Some rows have no size entry. The others give once, few or many, or a class for an expanded clone.

TRBD1	NA	TRBV5-1	TRBJ2-3	TGCGCCAGCAGCGGACAGGGGGGGCGCACAGATACGCAGTATTTT	CASSGQGGRTDTQYF
TRBD2	NA	TRBV10-3	TRBJ2-5	TGTGCCATTAGACTAGCGGGAGACGGGGAGACCCAGTACTTC	CAIRLAGDGETQYF
NA	few	TRBV10-3	TRBJ2-7	TGTGCCATCAGTGTACCGAGCTCCTACGAGCAGTACTTC	CAISVPSSYEQYF
NA	few	TRBV12-3/TRBV12-4	TRBJ2-7	TGTGCCAGCAGTCCTAGGGGATATTGTGGGCAGTACTTC	CASSPRGYCGQYF
NA	few	TRBV20-1	TRBJ2-4	TGCAGTGCTTTTAGCAGAGTCAAAAACATTCAGTACTTC	CSAFSRVKNIQYF
NA	NA	TRBV7-9	TRBJ1-3	TGTGCCAGCAGCTTAAATTTCGGGGACTCTGGAAACACCATATATTTT	CASSLNFGDSGNTIYF
NA	NA	TRBV2	TRBJ2-5	TGTGCCAGCAGTGGGGGTAGAAGGGAGACCCAGTACTTC	CASSGGRRETQYF
NA	few	TRBV7-9	TRBJ2-5	TGTGCCAGCAGCTTCAATTTGGGGGCGGTTGGACAAGAGACCCAGTACTTC	CASSFNLGAVGQETQYF
NA	once	TRBV7-2	TRBJ1-1	TGTGCCAGCAGCTTAATTCCGGGGATGAACACTGAAGCTTTCTTT	CASSLIPGMNTEAFF
NA	NA	TRBV3-1	TRBJ2-1	TGTGCCAGCAGCCAAGTGAGCTGGGAGCAGTTCTTC	CASSQVSWEQFF
NA	NA	TRBV6-5	TRBJ1-5	TGTGCCAGCGCGGGGCCGAATCAGCCCCAGCATTTT	CASAGPNQPQHF
NA	NA	TRBV15	TRBJ2-5	TGTGCCACCAGCAGAGATTTAGGCCTCGCCCAAGAGACCCAGTACTTC	CATSRDLGLAQETQYF
TRBD1	NA	TRBV10-3	TRBJ2-7	TGTGCCACCTTAGACAGGGCCGATTCCTACGAGCAGTACTTC	CATLDRADSYEQYF
NA	NA	TRBV6-2/TRBV6-3	TRBJ2-7	TGTGCCAGCAGTTCTGGGATTTCCGAGCAGTACTTC	CASSSGISEQYF
NA	NA	TRBV7-2	TRBJ2-5	TGTGTCAGCAGTCCCCCCGGGCCCCAAGAGACCCAGTACTTC	CVSSPPGPQETQYF
NA	NA	TRBV28	TRBJ2-7	TGTGCCAGCAGCGCGTGGGAGGCCTACGAGCAGTACTTC	CASSAWEAYEQYF
TRBD2	NA	TRBV10-3	TRBJ2-1	TGTGCCATCAGAGGACTAGCGGGAGTTTCCAATGAGCAGTTCTTC	CAIRGLAGVSNEQFF
NA	NA	TRBV7-2	TRBJ2-6	TGTGCCAGCAGCTTGGGACGCTCCTCTGGGGCCAACGTCCTGACTTTC	CASSLGRSSGANVLTF
TRBD1	NA	TRBV28	TRBJ2-7	TGTGCCAGCAGTCCCCGGACAGGGCAAGGCTACGAGCAGTACTTC	CASSPRTGQGYEQYF
TRBD2	NA	TRBV7-3	TRBJ2-5	TGTGCCAGCAGCCGTGGACGGGGGGTCCAAGAGACCCAGTACTTC	CASSRGRGVQETQYF
NA	NA	TRBV7-2	TRBJ1-5	TGTGCCAGCAGCTTATATGGAGGCAGGACGACGAATCAGCCCCAGCATTTT	CASSLYGGRTTNQPQHF
NA	NA	TRBV20-1	TRBJ1-1	TGCAGTGCTAGAGTTACAGGCACTGAAGCTTTCTTT	CSARVTGTEAFF
TRBD2	few	TRBV3-1	TRBJ2-5	TGTGCCAGCAGCCAGGGGCTACTAGCGGGAAGAGAGACCCAGTACTTC	CASSQGLLAGRETQYF
NA	many	TRBV20-1	TRBJ2-3	TGCAGTGCTAGAGATCTCTACAGCGGCACAGATACGCAGTATTTT	CSARDLYSGTDTQYF
NA	few	TRBV29-1	TRBJ1-2	TGCAGCGTTGACGGCTACACCTTC	CSVDGYTF
NA	NA	TRBV11-2	TRBJ2-7	TGTGCCAGCAGCTTAATCAGGGGTGGGTTCGACGAGCAGTACTTC	CASSLIRGGFDEQYF
TRBD2	NA	TRBV6-1	TRBJ2-3	TGTGCCAGCAGTGAATATCGGGGGGGAACCAGCGGAGATACGCAGTATTTT	CASSEYRGGTSGDTQYF
TRBD2	few	TRBV27	TRBJ2-2	TGTGCCAGCAGTTTGGACGGACTAGCTTTGTCTTCCGGGGAGCTGTTTTTT	CASSLDGLALSSGELFF
TRBD2	few	TRBV7-2	TRBJ2-1	TGTGCCAGCAGCTTAGACGCGGGAGGGATAGATGAGCAGTTCTTC	CASSLDAGGIDEQFF
NA	NA	TRBV7-9	TRBJ1-2	TGTGCCAGCAGCTCCACGGGCCTACCAAACACCTTC	CASSSTGLPNTF
NA	NA	TRBV13	TRBJ1-2	TGTGCCAGCAGCTTAGGAGAGGAGGATCACTGTGGCTACACCTTC	CASSLGEEDHCGYTF
NA	few	TRBV12-3/TRBV12-4	TRBJ2-1	TGTGCCAGCAGTTTCCATCCGGACTGGGGTAATGAGCAGTTCTTC	CASSFHPDWGNEQFF
NA	NA	TRBV5-1	TRBJ2-7	TGCGCCAGCAGCCCTGACCCGGGGGCCAGATACGAGCAGTACTTC	CASSPDPGARYEQYF
NA	few	TRBV20-1	TRBJ2-4	TGCAGTGTAACAAAAGCGGTAAAAAACATTCAGTACTTC	CSVTKAVKNIQYF
NA	once	TRBV14	TRBJ2-3	TGTGCCAGCAGCCCCGCCCAGGGCCTACCCATTGATACGCAGTATTTT	CASSPAQGLPIDTQYF
TRBD1	NA	TRBV6-1	TRBJ2-7	TGTGCCAGCCGATGGACAGGGGTCTACGAGCAGTACTTC	CASRWTGVYEQYF
NA	NA	TRBV4-2	TRBJ1-1	TGTGCCAGCAGCCAAGAGGGTGGGGTGGGTGAAGCTTTCTTT	CASSQEGGVGEAFF
TRBD2	NA	TRBV7-8	TRBJ2-5	TGTGCCAGCAGCCGGAATACAGGGGGACTAGCGGAAGAAGAGACCCAGTACTTC	CASSRNTGGLAEEETQYF
TRBD1	once	TRBV28	TRBJ2-7	TGTGCCAGCAGTTCTCCGGGACAGGCCAACTACGAGCAGTACTTC	CASSSPGQANYEQYF
NA	NA	TRBV5-6	TRBJ1-2	TGTGCCAGCAGCCGAAGGGATTTTGCGTATGGCTACACCTTC	CASSRRDFAYGYTF
TRBD1	few	TRBV29-1	TRBJ2-3	TGCAGCGTTACCGGGACAGTACGATCAGATACGCAGTATTTT	CSVTGTVRSDTQYF
NA	few	TRBV7-2	TRBJ2-3	TGTGCCAGCAGCCCCAATTGGTCTGCAGATACGCAGTATTTT	CASSPNWSADTQYF
NA	NA	TRBV18	TRBJ1-2	TGTGCCAGCTCACGACGACAGGAGACTTATGGCTACACCTTC	CASSRRQETYGYTF
TRBD1	few	TRBV5-1	TRBJ1-2	TGCGCCAGCGGCCGGGACAGGGGAGATTATGGCTACACCTTC	CASGRDRGDYGYTF
NA	NA	TRBV20-1	TRBJ2-3	TGCAGTGCTAGAGGGGCGGAGGCGCAGTATTTT	CSARGAEAQYF
NA	NA	TRBV5-1	TRBJ2-4	TGCGCCAGCAGCTCACAGGGACTCCTAGCCAAAAACATTCAGTACTTC	CASSSQGLLAKNIQYF
NA	NA	TRBV5-6	TRBJ1-2	TGTGCCAGCAGCCAAATACGTTTGGATGGCTACACCTTC	CASSQIRLDGYTF
NA	NA	TRBV25-1	TRBJ1-2	TGTGCTACCGGGAGCGACTCCTCTTGGGATGGCTACACCTTC	CATGSDSSWDGYTF
NA	NA	TRBV3-1	TRBJ1-6	TGTGCCAGCAGCCAGGGCCCACCTAATTCACCCCTCCACTTT	CASSQGPPNSPLHF
NA	NA	TRBV6-2/TRBV6-3	TRBJ2-1	TGTGCCAGCGGATGTGAAGCCTACAATGAGCAGTTCTTC	CASGCEAYNEQFF
TRBD2	NA	TRBV7-8	TRBJ2-1	TGTGCCAGCAGCTTAGGGGGGACTAGCGGGAGACCCCAGTTCTTC	CASSLGGTSGRPQFF
TRBD2	NA	TRBV30	TRBJ2-5	TGTGCCTGGAGTGTACTAGCGGGCCTCCGGTGGGAGACCCAGTACTTC	CAWSVLAGLRWETQYF
NA	NA	TRBV7-2	TRBJ2-5	TGTGCCAGCAGCCTTACAGGGTCCTCGGAGACCCAGTACTTC	CASSLTGSSETQYF
NA	NA	TRBV13	TRBJ2-5	TGTGCCAGCAGCCTCAGACGGACAGTCAGCCAAGAGACCCAGTACTTC	CASSLRRTVSQETQYF
NA	NA	TRBV28	TRBJ2-7	TGTGCCAGCGTTGGGGGGTACGAGCAGTACTTC	CASVGGYEQYF
TRBD1	many	TRBV7-2	TRBJ1-2	TGTGCCAGCAGCCTCCGACAGGGGGCCGGCTATGGCTACACCTTC	CASSLRQGAGYGYTF
NA	few	TRBV4-3	TRBJ2-7	TGCGCCAGCAGCCCCCAGAACAGCTACGAGCAGTACTTC	CASSPQNSYEQYF